Below, 19 T cell receptor beta chains from the same sample are listed, as sequenced in a study of pediatric ulcerative colitis. The assay was immunoSEQ multiplex PCR, and TCRdb's table has in-frame clones only and misses some. The sample carries tens of thousands of clones, 86% recorded once. The sample was blood. The receptors were sampled from a boy younger than 18 with severe ulcerative colitis.

The rearrangement links TRBV7-9 to TRBJ2-2; D is ambiguous. CDR1 and CDR2 (germline): SEHNR, FQNEAQ (reference sequence). Deletions cut 1 base from V and 7 bases from J, with 7 bases between. This CDR3 spans 13 amino acids. CDR3 residues: CASSLEYLGELFF. For the CDR3, the DNA is TGTGCCAGCAGCTTAGAGTACCTCGGGGAGCTGTTTTTT.

The V and J genes are TRBV15 and TRBJ2-3, with 12 bases matching TRBD2. Looked up from germline, CDR1 is LNHNV and CDR2 is YYDKDF (reference sequence). V was pared by 5 bases and J by 2 bases, with 5 bases of the junction left unmatched. This CDR3 contains 16 residues. CDR3 sequence reads: CATSGGLAGYTDTQYF. The CDR3 DNA sequence: TGTGCCACCAGCGGGGGACTAGCGGGCTACACAGATACGCAGTATTTT. The variable domain in full, completed from reference TRBV15 and TRBJ2-3, reads DAMVIQNPRYQVTQFGKPVTLSCSQTLNHNVMYWYQQKSSQAPKLLFHYYDKDFNNEADTPDNFQSRRPNTSFCFLDIRSPGLGDTAMYLCATSGGLAGYTDTQYFGPGTRLTVL.

Regarding this clone: A read error may account for a junction end that differs from germline. This chain connects TRBV9 to TRBJ2-7; D unresolved. The CDR3 covers 14 residues. CDR1 is SGDLS, CDR2 YYNGEE, per germline. CDR3 in DNA: TGTGCCAGCAGCCCGGCAGGCCGCTACTACGAGCAGTGCTTC. Translated, it gives CASSPAGRYYEQCF.

The V and J genes are TRBV7-2 and TRBJ2-5; maybe TRBD1 (5 bases). V was clipped by 3 bases and J by 5 bases, with 13 bases between them. CDR3 length: 14 amino acids. Germline loops: CDR1 SGHTA, CDR2 FQGNSA. The DNA of the CDR3 is TGTGCCAGCAGCTTCTTCCAGGGTCGGGAGACCCAGTACTTC. Residues: CASSFFQGRETQYF.

The genes are TRBV6-1 and TRBJ2-1; D is possibly TRBD1 or TRBD2 (5 bases each). Germline loops: CDR1 MNHNS, CDR2 SASEGT. The CDR3 runs to 15 residues. V was cut by 7 bases and J by 3 bases, with 16 bases left in between. The CDR3 region is CASILIGTVYNEQFF. CDR3 coding DNA: TGTGCCAGCATCCTGATCGGGACGGTCTACAATGAGCAGTTCTTC.

This chain connects TRBV6-6 to TRBJ1-1, with D unresolved. The CDR3 has 14 amino acids. In germline, CDR1 is MNHNY, CDR2 SVGAGI (reference sequence). V was trimmed by 8 bases and J by 4 bases, leaving 17 bases between them. The CDR3 protein is CASHMTDLGTEAFF. DNA for the CDR3: TGTGCCAGCCACATGACTGACCTAGGCACTGAAGCTTTCTTT.

This clone was seen only a few times. The chain carries TRBV5-1 and TRBJ2-2, with D unclear. Germline lookup yields CDR1 SGHRS and CDR2 YFSETQ. The V and J ends lost 1 base and 1 base respectively, with 11 bases between them. The CDR3 has 16 amino acids. The CDR3 region has the DNA TGCGCCAGCAGCTTGTCGGTGGGATTGAACACCGGGGAGCTGTTTTTT. Residues: CASSLSVGLNTGELFF.

The gene calls are TRBV28 and TRBJ2-7; TRBD1 aligns across 8 bases. After removal of 6 bases from V and 3 bases from J, the junction contained 10 bases not matched to a gene. The CDR3 has 15 residues. Germline CDR1 MDHEN, CDR2 SYDVKM. In nucleotides, the CDR3 is TGTGCCAGCAGCTATACCGGGACAGGAGGCTACGAGCAGTACTTC. Translation gives CASSYTGTGGYEQYF.

The chain combines TRBV30 with TRBJ2-7; a weak D match, TRBD1 (6 bases). The V end was cut by 4 bases, the J end by 5 bases, with 21 bases between. CDR1 GTSNPN and CDR2 SVGIG come from the germline V gene (reference sequence). The CDR3 covers 15 residues. CDR3 loop: CAWNVLGGAPDEQYF. In DNA, the CDR3 is TGTGCCTGGAACGTGCTTGGGGGCGCCCCAGACGAGCAGTACTTC. Using reference TRBV30 and TRBJ2-7 for the parts outside the CDR3, the full variable domain is SQTIHQWPATLVQPVGSPLSLECTVEGTSNPNLYWYRQAAGRGLQLLFYSVGIGQISSEVPQNLSASRPQDRQFILSSKKLLLSDSGFYLCAWNVLGGAPDEQYFGPGTRLTVT.

The CDR3 bases are TGTGCCAGTAGTCTGGAGGCGGCTAGCACAGATACGCAGTATTTT. This codes for CASSLEAASTDTQYF. The genes are TRBV19 and TRBJ2-3, with a possible D match to TRBD2 (5 bases). This CDR3 contains 15 residues. Germline V gene lookup returns CDR1 LNHDA and CDR2 SQIVND (reference sequence). Trimming removed 5 bases at V and 0 bases at J, with 12 bases between.

The chain joins TRBV15 to TRBJ2-1; D may be TRBD1 or TRBD2 (5 bases each). CDR1 and CDR2 (germline): LNHNV, YYDKDF (reference sequence). The V end lost 0 bases, the J end lost 6 bases, and 15 bases lay between the germline ends. The CDR3 extends over 16 amino acids. CDR3 DNA: TGTGCCACCAGCAGAGAAGGGACCCAGCTGCCCAATGAGCAGTTCTTC. Translated: CATSREGTQLPNEQFF.

The chain has TRBV5-1 and TRBJ2-2, with D possibly being TRBD1 (5 bases). Trimming removed 0 bases at V and 0 bases at J, with 6 bases between. The CDR3 is 15 residues long. In germline, CDR1 is SGHRS, CDR2 YFSETQ. The CDR3 DNA follows: TGCGCCAGCAGCTTGGTACAGGCGAACACCGGGGAGCTGTTTTTT. Translated, it gives CASSLVQANTGELFF.

The chain combines TRBV5-1 with TRBJ2-3, with 10 bases matching TRBD2. Germline trimming cut 6 bases from V and 3 bases from J; bases unmatched to any gene: 10. This CDR3 spans 16 amino acids. The germline CDR1 and CDR2 sequences are SGHRS and YFSETQ. In nucleotides, the CDR3 is TGCGCCAGCAAATTATCCCTAGCGGGAGCTACAGATACGCAGTATTTT. Amino acid sequence: CASKLSLAGATDTQYF.

The chain joins TRBV4-3 to TRBJ1-5; D might be TRBD1 (5 bases). Germline V lookup: CDR1 LGHNA, CDR2 YSLEER. This CDR3 region has 15 residues. V lost 0 bases, J lost 9 bases, and 15 bases lay in between. The CDR3 loop is CASSQDDSNLGPQHF. In nucleotides, the CDR3 is TGCGCCAGCAGCCAAGATGACAGCAACCTCGGGCCCCAGCATTTT.

As to this clone: One end of the junction fails to match germline, which may point to a read error. The V call is TRBV7-8, the J call TRBJ2-5; D not resolved. Germline V lookup: CDR1 SGHVS, CDR2 FQNEAQ. CDR3 length: 14 amino acids. The CDR3 sequence is CASSLARSQESQYF. CDR3 DNA: TGTGCCAGCAGCTTAGCGAGAAGCCAAGAGAGCCAGTACTTC.

This chain uses TRBV7-9 with TRBJ2-3; D remains unclear. V lost 6 bases, J lost 4 bases, and 8 bases lay in between. Germline values: CDR1 SEHNR, CDR2 FQNEAQ (reference sequence). CDR3 size: 12 residues. This CDR3 is CASSGVADTQYF. The CDR3 DNA sequence: TGTGCCAGCAGTGGAGTGGCAGATACGCAGTATTTT.

This clone was observed a handful of times. V gene TRBV19 combines with J gene TRBJ1-1, with D possibly TRBD1 on 6 matching bases. CDR3 length equals 16 residues. Germline loops: CDR1 LNHDA, CDR2 SQIVND (reference sequence). V lost 0 bases to trimming and J lost 1 base, with 12 bases between them. In DNA form, the CDR3 reads TGTGCCAGTAGTATAGATTGGCAGGGGCAGAACACTGAAGCTTTCTTT. It yields the protein CASSIDWQGQNTEAFF.

This chain joins TRBV5-8 and TRBJ2-3; D is possibly TRBD1 (6 bases). CDR3 length: 13 residues. Per germline, CDR1 SGHTS and CDR2 YDEGEE. The ends were cut back, 2 bases at V and 8 bases at J, with 12 bases in the middle. The CDR3 coding sequence is TGTGCCAGCAGCTTTCGAGGGGGAACTACGCAGTATTTT. It is translated as CASSFRGGTTQYF.

The chain has TRBV6-1 and TRBJ2-1, with TRBD1 identical over 9 bases. The trim removed 1 base at V and 6 bases at J, leaving 13 bases unmatched. Per the germline V gene, CDR1 is MNHNS and CDR2 is SASEGT. This CDR3 spans 18 amino acids. The CDR3 DNA sequence: TGTGCCAGCAGTGAAGACAGGGGGCTTCACGGTTTTCTCAATGAGCAGTTCTTC. Its protein is CASSEDRGLHGFLNEQFF.